These 18 T cell receptor beta chains originate from one sample sequenced in a study of neurological immune-mediated disorders. TCRdb reanalysed the 5' RACE reads using MiXCR and keeps one entry per CDR3 protein. Here the sample spans roughly 50,000 distinct CDR3 sequences, roughly 13% being singletons. Described time point: longitudinal time-point 3. The sequenced material came from PBMCs. All receptors derive from a male donor with HTLV-1-associated myelopathy (HAM/TSP).

This clonotype was detected many times. The rearrangement uses TRBV28 and TRBJ1-5; 8 bases align to TRBD1. Trimming took 1 base from V and 2 from J; bases not matched to a gene: 7. This CDR3 comprises 17 residues. Germline assignment: CDR1 MDHEN and CDR2 SYDVKM. CDR3 bases: TGTGCCAGCAGTTTATCGGGGACAGGCATTGGCAATCAGCCCCAGCATTTT. It is translated as CASSLSGTGIGNQPQHF.

The table lists this clonotype with many counts. The chain recombines TRBV7-6 with TRBJ2-7; 10 nucleotides line up with TRBD2. Germline-derived CDR1 and CDR2 are SGHVS and FNYEAQ. CDR3 length equals 17 residues. V was pared by 6 bases and J by 3 bases, with 14 bases of the junction left unmatched. CDR3 region: CASSRSSGSTGGYEQYF. In DNA, the CDR3 is TGTGCCAGCAGTAGGTCTAGCGGGAGTACTGGGGGCTACGAGCAGTACTTC.

CDR3 loop: CASSSFILDPAKGQGPSGANVLTF. CDR3 nucleotide sequence: TGTGCCAGCAGCTCCTTCATCCTGGACCCTGCTAAAGGACAGGGTCCATCTGGGGCCAACGTCCTGACTTTC. The rearrangement links TRBV7-2 to TRBJ2-6, with 8 bases fitting TRBD1. This CDR3 is 24 amino acids long. CDR1 is SGHTA and CDR2 is FQGNSA in the germline V gene. Germline trimming cut 4 bases from V and 1 base from J; bases unmatched to any gene: 27.

The chain is built from TRBV28 and TRBJ1-5, with D unclear. Germline V gene data show CDR1 as MDHEN and CDR2 as SYDVKM. The V gene lost 4 bases and the J gene lost 5 bases, with 6 bases spanning the gap. The CDR3 loop spans 12 amino acids. The CDR3 bases are TGTGCCAGCAGTTCAGTGGATCAGCCCCAGCATTTT. Its translation is CASSSVDQPQHF. The complete variable domain, with remaining parts taken from reference TRBV28 and TRBJ1-5, reads DVKVTQSSRYLVKRTGEKVFLECVQDMDHENMFWYRQDPGLGLRLIYFSYDVKMKEKGDIPEGYSVSREKKERFSLILESASTNQTSMYLCASSSVDQPQHFGDGTRLSIL.

This clonotype was recorded many times. V usage is TRBV6-5 and J usage is TRBJ2-1; no definite D call. The CDR3 is 16 residues long. The V and J ends lost 0 bases and 3 bases respectively, with 12 bases between them. Germline V gene lookup returns CDR1 MNHEY and CDR2 SVGAGI. As DNA, the CDR3 is TGTGCCAGCAGTTACTCCGGTTTTGGCAGCTACAATGAGCAGTTCTTC. Protein sequence: CASSYSGFGSYNEQFF.

In this sample, this clonotype turned up many times. The chain carries TRBV6-5 and TRBJ1-1; D not resolved. The ends were cut back, 6 bases at V and 3 bases at J, with 8 bases in the middle. The CDR3 consists of 12 residues. From germline, CDR1 is MNHEY and CDR2 SVGAGI. The CDR3 region is CASRGGDTEAFF. CDR3 nucleotides: TGTGCCAGCAGGGGTGGGGACACTGAAGCTTTCTTT.

This clonotype occurred many times. CDR3 loop: CASSPGGLGTEAFF. The CDR3 DNA reads as TGTGCCAGCTCACCAGGAGGGTTGGGCACTGAAGCTTTCTTT. The genes are TRBV18 and TRBJ1-1; D ambiguous. Trimming removed 2 bases from V and 4 bases from J, with 11 bases in between. The germline V gene encodes CDR1 KGHSH and CDR2 LQKENI. This CDR3 has 14 residues.

Within the sample, this clonotype is medium-sized. This chain links TRBV5-1 with TRBJ2-2; possible D gene TRBD1, 6 bases. CDR1 and CDR2 (germline): SGHRS, YFSETQ. The CDR3 runs to 16 residues. Trimming took 0 bases from V and 5 from J, leaving 14 bases between them. CDR3 sequence: CASSLVPGAGTGELFF. CDR3 bases: TGCGCCAGCAGCTTGGTACCAGGGGCGGGTACCGGGGAGCTGTTTTTT.

This clonotype appeared many times. This rearrangement joins TRBV20-1 to TRBJ1-6; D gene unclear. The CDR3 is 14 residues long. Germline V lookup: CDR1 DFQATT, CDR2 SNEGSKA (reference sequence). With 0 bases removed from V and 3 bases from J, the gap between germline ends came to 6 bases. DNA of the CDR3: TGCAGTGCTAGAGACCCAGGCTATAATTCACCCCTCCACTTT. It codes for CSARDPGYNSPLHF.

This clonotype was detected many times. The chain has TRBV7-9 and TRBJ1-4, with D hard to call. Germline CDR1 reads SEHNR; CDR2 reads FQNEAQ (reference sequence). The CDR3 has 14 residues. Trimming stripped 3 bases from V and 3 bases from J, with 8 bases between. The CDR3, as DNA: TGTGCCAGCAGCTTCGGCGGGGCTAATGAAAAACTGTTTTTT. Translation gives CASSFGGANEKLFF.

This clonotype was detected ten times or more. The genes are TRBV5-1 and TRBJ2-3; no clear D gene. The germline CDR1 and CDR2 sequences are SGHRS and YFSETQ. The CDR3 covers 12 residues. V dropped 3 bases and J dropped 6 bases, with 8 bases sitting between them. The CDR3 DNA follows: TGCGCCAGCAGCTCAAGTCGGGATACGCAGTATTTT. Protein sequence: CASSSSRDTQYF.

Many counts were recorded for this clonotype. The chain employs TRBV6-1 and TRBJ1-2; no definite D call. V lost 9 bases and J lost 2, with 16 bases in between. Germline CDR1 MNHNS, CDR2 SASEGT. CDR3 size: 14 residues. CDR3 protein: CASTYSRQNYGYTF. The CDR3 DNA is TGTGCCAGTACCTACAGCCGTCAGAACTATGGCTACACCTTC.

This clonotype was counted many times. The chain recombines TRBV28 with TRBJ1-1; D is unclear. This CDR3 is built from 13 residues. Trimming pared 2 bases from V and 6 bases from J, leaving 10 bases between. CDR1 and CDR2 (germline): MDHEN, SYDVKM. CDR3 protein: CASSLIGLPEAFF. DNA for the CDR3: TGTGCCAGCAGTTTAATCGGTTTGCCTGAAGCTTTCTTT.

This clonotype has a count of ten or more. J is TRBJ1-1 and V is TRBV29-1; D uncertain. Germline assignment: CDR1 SQVTM and CDR2 ANQGSEA. CDR3 length: 12 residues. V lost 6 bases to trimming and J lost 0 bases, with 8 bases between them. CDR3 coding DNA: TGCAGCGTCCCAAAAATGAACACTGAAGCTTTCTTT. It codes for CSVPKMNTEAFF.

This clonotype has ten or more counts. The gene calls are TRBV5-1 and TRBJ2-1, with 8 bases that match TRBD1. CDR3 length: 14 amino acids. J gave up 6 bases and V 5 bases, and 7 bases lay outside the gene matches. CDR1 and CDR2 from the germline V gene are SGHRS and YFSETQ. This chain's CDR3 is CASSSGGSSNEQFF. The DNA of the CDR3 is TGCGCCAGCAGTTCAGGGGGCTCTTCCAATGAGCAGTTCTTC.

V and J are TRBV28 and TRBJ1-1; tentative D call: TRBD1 (6 bases). This CDR3 is 15 amino acids long. Germline CDR1 reads MDHEN; CDR2 reads SYDVKM. The germline V and J ends were trimmed by 9 bases and 1 base, with 18 bases remaining between them. The CDR3: CARIFSGQTNTEAFF. The CDR3 DNA reads as TGTGCCAGAATTTTCTCCGGACAGACGAACACTGAAGCTTTCTTT.

This clonotype was seen many times. The rearrangement links TRBV6-4 to TRBJ1-1, with TRBD1 matching over 7 bases. Germline assignment: CDR1 MRHNA and CDR2 SNTAGT. V gave up 5 bases and J gave up 4 bases; unmatched junction bases: 7. The CDR3 sequence is 14 residues long. The DNA of the CDR3 is TGTGCCAGCAGTCCAACGACAGGGATCACTGAAGCTTTCTTT. It is translated as CASSPTTGITEAFF.

This clonotype has ten or more counts. The V gene is TRBV20-1, the J gene TRBJ1-5, with D possibly TRBD1 on 6 matching bases. The germline V gene encodes CDR1 DFQATT and CDR2 SNEGSKA (reference sequence). The CDR3 covers 13 residues. V lost 7 bases to trimming and J lost 0 bases, with 10 bases between them. CDR3 sequence: CSGQEYSNQPQHF. DNA for the CDR3: TGCAGTGGACAGGAGTATAGCAATCAGCCCCAGCATTTT.